A selection of T cell receptor beta chains follows, all from one sample in a study of PD-L1 blockade in urothelial cancer. The method was immunoSEQ multiplex PCR; TCRdb's version includes in-frame clones alone and lacks a portion of them. The sample has 25,000 to 30,000 clones, 70% to 90% seen once. The specimen comprised PBMCs, sampled around atezolizumab (anti-PD-L1) treatment. Receptors originate from a man aged 50 or older with urothelial cancer. Each CDR3 is given with its conserved first and last residue. Fields, in order: V gene, J gene, CDR3 protein.

V: TRBV5-1; J: TRBJ2-7; CDR3: CASSLRTNSYEQYF
V: TRBV6-1; J: TRBJ2-1; CDR3: CASSGRVGNYNEQFF
V: TRBV6-6; J: TRBJ1-3; CDR3: CASGGGTVGNTIYF
V: TRBV28; J: TRBJ2-1; CDR3: CASSRIHSGTPNEQFF
V: TRBV10-1; J: TRBJ2-3; CDR3: CASSVTQMAQYF
V: TRBV5-6; J: TRBJ1-5; CDR3: CASSFGQIYQPQHF
V: TRBV7-9; J: TRBJ1-3; CDR3: CASSPPQGSRNTIYF
V: TRBV4-1; J: TRBJ2-3; CDR3: CASSPRTSGRGTDTQYF
V: TRBV7-8; J: TRBJ1-2; CDR3: CASRRGRGVDGYTF
V: TRBV7-2; J: TRBJ1-1; CDR3: CASSYLHSSTEAFF